This is a list of T cell receptor beta chains from one sample in a study of TIL therapy for anti-PD-1-resistant metastatic lung cancer. Assay: immunoSEQ multiplex PCR; the TCRdb copy retains only in-frame clones and omits some. Of 55,000 to 65,000 clones in the sample, roughly 66% were seen once. The specimen comprised blood, sampled at baseline. Receptors originate from a person between 25 and 80 years old with non-small cell lung cancer. The CDR3 runs from the conserved cysteine through the conserved F or W. A D gene is named only where the DNA matches it firmly. Only part of the rows carry a size: once, few, many, or a class if the clone is expanded.

D	size	V	J	CDR3	DNA
NA	NA	TRBV10-3	TRBJ1-4	CAISESQEKLFF	TGTGCCATCAGTGAGTCGCAGGAAAAACTGTTTTTT
TRBD1	NA	TRBV29-1	TRBJ1-3	CSGQGVSGNTIYF	TGCAGCGGACAGGGGGTGTCTGGAAACACCATATATTTT
NA	NA	TRBV10-3	TRBJ2-6	CAISEWAGRVSISGANVLTF	TGTGCCATCAGTGAGTGGGCGGGCAGGGTTTCCATTTCGGGGGCCAACGTCCTGACTTTC
NA	NA	TRBV20-1	TRBJ1-2	CSARDSGGYTF	TGCAGTGCTAGAGATAGCGGAGGCTACACCTTC
TRBD2	once	TRBV7-8	TRBJ2-1	CASSLLAGAGNEQFF	TGTGCCAGCAGCTTATTAGCGGGAGCAGGGAATGAGCAGTTCTTC
TRBD2	NA	TRBV15	TRBJ2-2	CATSRDPRDGGLPGELFF	TGTGCCACCAGCAGAGATCCGAGAGACGGGGGACTACCCGGGGAGCTGTTTTTT
TRBD2	NA	TRBV14	TRBJ2-5	CASSQRPTSAQYF	TGTGCCAGCAGCCAGAGGCCGACTAGCGCCCAGTACTTC
NA	once	TRBV5-1	TRBJ1-1	CASSSYPTVNTEAFF	TGCGCCAGCAGCTCCTACCCTACAGTGAACACTGAAGCTTTCTTT
NA	NA	TRBV30	TRBJ2-7	CAWSVAPEQYF	TGTGCCTGGAGTGTAGCCCCCGAGCAGTACTTC
NA	NA	TRBV28	TRBJ1-5	CASKGFSNQPQHF	TGTGCCAGCAAAGGTTTTAGCAATCAGCCCCAGCATTTT
NA	NA	TRBV5-4	TRBJ1-2	CASRSELLEINYGYTF	TGTGCCAGCAGATCAGAACTGCTAGAGATTAACTATGGCTACACCTTC
NA	NA	TRBV11-3	TRBJ2-3	CASSAGTGDTQYF	TGTGCCAGCAGCGCAGGGACTGGGGATACGCAGTATTTT
NA	NA	TRBV6-6	TRBJ2-4	CASGSWTGAKNIQYF	TGTGCCAGCGGGTCCTGGACGGGGGCCAAAAACATTCAGTACTTC
NA	NA	TRBV5-6	TRBJ1-2	CASSLGQSYGYTF	TGTGCCAGCAGCTTGGGACAGTCTTATGGCTACACCTTC
NA	NA	TRBV30	TRBJ2-1	CAWSAGTSSYNEQFF	TGTGCCTGGAGCGCGGGGACAAGCTCCTACAATGAGCAGTTCTTC
TRBD2	NA	TRBV25-1	TRBJ2-1	CASRRGGPYNEQFF	TGTGCCAGCAGGCGGGGGGGCCCCTACAATGAGCAGTTCTTC
TRBD2	NA	TRBV28	TRBJ2-7	CATVQVSGSLVYEQYF	TGTGCCACCGTTCAAGTTAGCGGGAGTCTCGTCTACGAGCAGTACTTC
NA	few	TRBV2	TRBJ1-3	CASSDGRGNTIYF	TGTGCCAGCAGTGATGGCAGGGGAAACACCATATATTTT
TRBD1	once	TRBV5-1	TRBJ2-7	CASSFTGARYEQYF	TGCGCCAGCAGCTTCACAGGGGCCCGGTACGAGCAGTACTTC
NA	NA	TRBV5-1	TRBJ1-4	CASSSQGAVGEKLFF	TGCGCCAGCAGCTCGCAGGGTGCGGTAGGGGAAAAACTGTTTTTT
TRBD1	few	TRBV30	TRBJ2-5	CAWSVLLGRGNEETQYF	TGTGCCTGGAGTGTACTACTTGGCAGGGGGAATGAGGAGACCCAGTACTTC
TRBD1	NA	TRBV19	TRBJ1-1	CASSRGDRVNTEAFF	TGTGCCAGTAGTAGGGGGGACAGAGTGAACACTGAAGCTTTCTTT
NA	NA	TRBV5-1	TRBJ2-5	CASSSPQIQETQYF	TGCGCCAGCAGCTCTCCGCAGATTCAAGAGACCCAGTACTTC
NA	few	TRBV10-3	TRBJ1-4	CAIRGTSGEKLFF	TGTGCCATCAGGGGGACAAGTGGTGAAAAACTGTTTTTT
NA	NA	TRBV30	TRBJ2-2	CAWRGPGTGELFF	TGTGCCTGGAGGGGGCCGGGGACCGGGGAGCTGTTTTTT
NA	NA	TRBV28	TRBJ2-7	CASSLGRRGNSYEQYF	TGTGCCAGCAGTTTAGGTCGGCGGGGAAACTCCTACGAGCAGTACTTC
NA	few	TRBV2	TRBJ1-1	CASSLITNTEAFF	TGTGCCAGCAGCCTTATAACAAACACTGAAGCTTTCTTT
NA	once	TRBV5-1	TRBJ2-1	CASSLVTSQGTLSYNEQFF	TGCGCCAGCAGCTTGGTTACTAGCCAAGGGACCCTCTCCTACAATGAGCAGTTCTTC
NA	once	TRBV5-6	TRBJ1-1	CASSLLSSLNTEAFF	TGTGCCAGCAGCTTGCTCTCCAGCTTGAACACTGAAGCTTTCTTT
NA	NA	TRBV19	TRBJ1-2	CASSPGTMRGYGYTF	TGTGCCAGTAGCCCCGGGACTATGAGGGGCTATGGCTACACCTTC
NA	NA	TRBV7-2	TRBJ1-3	CASSLTGLGGNTIYF	TGTGCCAGCAGCTTGACGGGACTAGGAGGAAACACCATATATTTT
NA	NA	TRBV19	TRBJ1-5	CASSTPGLSNQPQHF	TGTGCCAGTAGCACGCCGGGTCTTAGCAATCAGCCCCAGCATTTT
NA	NA	TRBV5-1	TRBJ1-3	CASSLELGFSGNTIYF	TGCGCCAGCAGCTTGGAATTGGGATTCTCTGGAAACACCATATATTTT
TRBD2	NA	TRBV18	TRBJ2-3	CASSPLLAGGTDTQYF	TGTGCCAGCTCACCGCTGCTAGCGGGGGGGACGGATACGCAGTATTTT
NA	few	TRBV30	TRBJ1-2	CAWSVHGTNYGYTF	TGTGCCTGGAGTGTACACGGAACTAACTATGGCTACACCTTC
TRBD1	once	TRBV28	TRBJ2-1	CASSFQGTGSGYNEQFF	TGTGCCAGCAGTTTCCAAGGGACAGGGAGCGGGTACAATGAGCAGTTCTTC
NA	once	TRBV19	TRBJ1-1	CASSIDRGGSAFF	TGTGCCAGTAGTATAGACAGGGGAGGATCGGCTTTCTTT
NA	NA	TRBV7-9	TRBJ2-3	CASSLNQGITDTQYF	TGTGCCAGCAGCTTAAATCAGGGCATCACAGATACGCAGTATTTT
NA	NA	TRBV5-1	TRBJ1-4	CASTREGLTGVEKLFF	TGCGCCAGCACCCGGGAGGGATTGACAGGTGTTGAAAAACTGTTTTTT
NA	NA	TRBV28	TRBJ1-2	CASRDSRLLNYGYTF	TGTGCCAGCAGGGATTCCCGACTCCTTAACTATGGCTACACCTTC
NA	NA	TRBV30	TRBJ1-2	CAWSLTVFYGYTF	TGTGCCTGGAGTCTCACAGTTTTCTATGGCTACACCTTC
NA	NA	TRBV6-1	TRBJ1-5	CASSAGFSQPQHF	TGTGCCAGCAGTGCAGGGTTTAGTCAGCCCCAGCATTTT
TRBD1	few	TRBV6-4	TRBJ2-2	CASSDSGTGGTGELFF	TGTGCCAGCAGTGACTCAGGGACAGGGGGCACCGGGGAGCTGTTTTTT
NA	NA	TRBV6-1	TRBJ2-2	CAVQQRGSWTGELFF	TGTGCCGTACAACAAAGGGGTTCGTGGACCGGGGAGCTGTTTTTT
TRBD2	few	TRBV5-1	TRBJ2-1	CASSPSGSGNEQFF	TGCGCCAGCAGCCCTAGCGGGAGCGGGAATGAGCAGTTCTTC
NA	NA	TRBV2	TRBJ2-3	CASSPLGGTDTQYF	TGTGCCAGCAGTCCGCTGGGGGGCACAGATACGCAGTATTTT
TRBD1	NA	TRBV5-1	TRBJ1-1	CASSRGQGGHMNTEAFF	TGCGCCAGCAGCCGGGGACAGGGGGGCCACATGAACACTGAAGCTTTCTTT
NA	NA	TRBV6-6	TRBJ2-1	CASSRQKNEQFF	TGTGCCAGCAGCCGTCAGAAGAATGAGCAGTTCTTC
NA	once	TRBV27	TRBJ1-4	CASSLYRSATNEKLFF	TGTGCCAGCAGTTTATACAGGAGTGCAACTAATGAAAAACTGTTTTTT
NA	NA	TRBV5-1	TRBJ2-7	CASSLAGTEQYF	TGCGCCAGCAGCTTGGCAGGGACCGAGCAGTACTTC
TRBD1	NA	TRBV29-1	TRBJ1-2	CSVEGFVGQGRYYGYTF	TGCAGCGTGGAGGGGTTTGTAGGACAGGGAAGATACTATGGCTACACCTTC
NA	NA	TRBV7-8	TRBJ1-1	CASSSQRDMNTEAFF	TGTGCCAGCAGCTCCCAAAGGGACATGAACACTGAAGCTTTCTTT
TRBD2	NA	TRBV5-1	TRBJ2-3	CASSSTQSGSTQYF	TGCGCCAGCAGCTCAACCCAAAGCGGGAGTACGCAGTATTTT
TRBD2	NA	TRBV27	TRBJ2-7	CASSLIQALAGVDEQYF	TGTGCCAGCAGTTTAATACAAGCACTAGCGGGAGTCGACGAGCAGTACTTC